This T cell receptor (beta chain) was sequenced in a study of blood T cell repertoires in COVID-19. Study-wide context: PBMCs, B-cell-depleted T cells, or T cells provided the cDNA or gDNA that made up the material.

Trimming cost V 0 bases and J 7 bases; bases outside gene matches: 4. Germline V gene sequence: CDR1 SGHRS, CDR2 YFSETQ. The CDR3 runs to 13 residues. Methods used by the authors: Reference gene primer amplification gave estimated nucleated cell counts. Produced via immunoSEQ multiplex PCR; TCRdb's table is partial and in-frame only. V, J and clone size reflect that table, while D and trimming were determined from the DNA. The repertoire holds 95,000 to 110,000 clones, with about 80% as singletons. This chain links TRBV5-1 with TRBJ2-7, with 7 bases that match TRBD2. Sequenced sample: peripheral blood. This sequence was found in a man between 70 and 80 years old with acute or convalescent COVID-19. The CDR3 sequence is CASSLDKAGEQYF. CDR3 nucleotides: TGCGCCAGCAGCTTGGATAAAGCGGGGGAGCAGTACTTC.